The 24 T cell receptor beta chains below all came from one sample that was sequenced in a study of T cells in Graves' hyperthyroidism and ophthalmopathy. Amplification of TCR beta CDR3 regions was performed using RNA transcripts as template. The TCR CDR3 first-round RT-PCR relied on the HTBI primer set. One entry per CDR3 protein, called by TCRdb with MiXCR from the multiplex PCR reads. This sample has about 500,000 distinct CDR3 sequences, with around 50% found just once. Sequenced input: peripheral blood or thyroid tissue (not recorded which). These receptor sequences come from an adult woman with Graves' disease, either hyperthyroidism or ophthalmopathy (not recorded which).

The CDR3 bases are TGTGCCAGCAGTGTGGACAGGGGTCCCCTCCACTTT. Protein sequence: CASSVDRGPLHF. V usage is TRBV25-1 and J usage is TRBJ1-6; 9 bases agree with TRBD1. This CDR3 spans 12 amino acids. Germline V gives CDR1 MGHDK, CDR2 SYGVNS. V lost 4 bases to trimming and J lost 13 bases; unmatched junction nucleotides: 2.

The chain links TRBV29-1 to TRBJ2-2; 10 nucleotides align to TRBD2. CDR3 length: 18 residues. The ends lost 0 bases at V and 6 bases at J; junction bases unmatched: 13. Germline loops: CDR1 SQVTM, CDR2 ANQGSEA. The CDR3 sequence: CSVEDPSLLAGDPGELFF. In DNA form, the CDR3 reads TGCAGCGTTGAAGATCCCAGCCTGCTAGCGGGAGACCCCGGGGAGCTGTTTTTT.

The genes are TRBV6-1 and TRBJ1-5; D is ambiguous. CDR3 length: 14 amino acids. Germline CDR1 reads MNHNS; CDR2 reads SASEGT. Trimming shortened V by 8 bases and J by 0 bases, and 11 bases separated the two germline ends. CDR3 in DNA: TGTGCCAGCGCACAGTTTAATAGCAATCAGCCCCAGCATTTT. Translating gives CASAQFNSNQPQHF.

This clonotype was counted a few times. The DNA of the CDR3 is TGCGCCAGCAGCTTGGTGAGCGGGAGGAGCTCCTACGAGCAGTACTTC. It specifies CASSLVSGRSSYEQYF. The chain joins TRBV5-1 to TRBJ2-7; 9 bases line up with TRBD2. There are 16 residues in the CDR3. V lost 0 bases to trimming and J lost 0 bases; unmatched junction nucleotides: 4. The germline CDR1 and CDR2 sequences are SGHRS and YFSETQ.

This clonotype has ten or more counts. V is TRBV6-4 and J is TRBJ2-2; D not resolved. From germline, CDR1 is MRHNA and CDR2 SNTAGT. This CDR3 has 12 amino acids. Trimming stripped 7 bases from V and 3 bases from J, with 6 bases between. CDR3: CASIRDTGELFF. CDR3 bases: TGTGCCAGCATTAGGGACACCGGGGAGCTGTTTTTT.

This chain uses TRBV6-5 with TRBJ2-7; a possible D gene is TRBD1 (6 bases). The CDR3 length is 13 residues. Trimming removed 6 bases at V and 3 bases at J, with 12 bases between. Germline V lookup: CDR1 MNHEY, CDR2 SVGAGI. CDR3 loop: CASRKVGGYEQYF. CDR3 sequence (DNA): TGTGCCAGCAGGAAGGTAGGGGGCTACGAGCAGTACTTC.

Ten or more counts support this clonotype. The chain uses TRBV2 and TRBJ2-5; D assignment may be TRBD1 or TRBD2 (6 bases each). This CDR3 has 14 amino acids. The germline V gene has CDR1 SNHLY and CDR2 FYNNEI. V lost 1 base to trimming and J lost 13 bases, with 19 bases between them. This CDR3 is CASSEETVRGVRYF. In DNA, the CDR3 is TGTGCCAGCAGTGAAGAGACCGTTAGGGGGGTCCGGTACTTC. Complete variable domain (other parts from reference TRBV2 and TRBJ2-5): EPEVTQTPSHQVTQMGQEVILRCVPISNHLYFYWYRQILGQKVEFLVSFYNNEISEKSEIFDDQFSVERPDGSNFTLKIRSTKLEDSAMYFCASSEETVRGVRYFGPGTRLLVL.

In its sample, this clonotype was seen many times. This CDR3 is CSAPGQGAENTEAFF. Written as DNA, the CDR3 is TGCAGTGCCCCCGGACAGGGCGCAGAGAACACTGAAGCTTTCTTT. The J gene is TRBJ1-1, the V gene TRBV20-1, with 8 bases that match TRBD1. V was clipped by 6 bases and J by 1 base; unmatched bases: 10. Germline CDR1 DFQATT, CDR2 SNEGSKA (reference sequence). CDR3 length: 15 amino acids.

This clonotype was recorded at least ten times. V is TRBV7-2 and J is TRBJ2-7; D gene ambiguous. The germline V and J ends were trimmed by 5 bases and 0 bases, with 8 bases remaining between them. The CDR3 spans 13 residues. CDR1 and CDR2 from the germline V gene are SGHTA and FQGNSA. CDR3 residues: CASSPSNSYEQYF. In nucleotides, the CDR3 is TGTGCCAGCAGCCCTTCTAACTCCTACGAGCAGTACTTC.

Notes on this clonotype: A read error is possible here, since a much larger clone lies one base away. The V call is TRBV9, the J call TRBJ2-7; D may be TRBD1 or TRBD2 (5 bases each). This CDR3 region has 14 residues. Germline V lookup: CDR1 SGDLS, CDR2 YYNGEE. This CDR3 is CASSRGGNSYEQHF. Here the CDR3 DNA reads TGTGCCAGCAGCCGGGGCGGCAACTCCTACGAGCAGCACTTC. The whole variable domain, filled in from reference TRBV9 and TRBJ2-7, reads DSGVTQTPKHLITATGQRVTLRCSPRSGDLSVYWYQQSLDQGLQFLIQYYNGEERAKGNILERFSAQQFPDLHSELNLSSLELGDSALYFCASSRGGNSYEQHFGPGTRLTVT.

This clonotype was seen many times. The chain joins TRBV7-3 to TRBJ1-1, with a weak D call TRBD1 (5 bases). Germline V gene lookup returns CDR1 SGHTA and CDR2 FQGTGA. This CDR3 has 14 amino acids. With 5 bases removed from V and 0 bases from J, the gap between germline ends came to 10 bases. The CDR3 reads CASSPDSLNTEAFF. The DNA for the CDR3 is TGTGCCAGCAGCCCTGACAGCTTGAACACTGAAGCTTTCTTT.

V gene TRBV2 combines with J gene TRBJ1-5; 7 bases fit TRBD1. CDR1 is SNHLY and CDR2 is FYNNEI in the germline V gene. CDR3 length: 14 amino acids. V shed 10 bases, J shed 6 bases, and the junction held 12 bases outside the gene matches. CDR3 coding DNA: TGTGCCATCAGAGAGGCCAGGGGGGCTCAGCCCCAGCATTTT. It specifies CAIREARGAQPQHF.

Details on this clonotype: A single base separates this from a much larger clone, so it may be a read error. The chain has TRBV6-5 and TRBJ1-1, with D unresolved. CDR1 and CDR2 from the germline V gene are MNHEY and SVGAGI. This CDR3 contains 17 residues. CDR3 amino acids: CTSSYSSQTALNTEAFF. CDR3 nucleotides: TGTACCAGCAGTTACTCGAGTCAGACGGCGTTGAACACTGAAGCTTTCTTT.

The V call is TRBV15, the J call TRBJ1-5, with TRBD1 identical over 8 bases. Germline CDR1 is LNHNV and CDR2 is YYDKDF (reference sequence). V was clipped by 5 bases and J by 6 bases; unmatched bases: 3. CDR3 length: 13 residues. The CDR3 DNA reads TGTGCCACCAGCCAGGACAGGGTTCAGCCCCAGCATTTT. Translating gives CATSQDRVQPQHF.

For this clonotype: A much larger clone lies one base from this, so it may be a read error. This rearrangement joins TRBV24-1 to TRBJ2-2; TRBD1 matches 10 bases. J gave up 4 bases and V 4 bases, and 5 bases lay outside the gene matches. There are 16 residues in the CDR3. CDR1 KGHDR and CDR2 SFDVKD come from the germline V gene. This CDR3 is CATSDSGTGVTGELFF. The CDR3 nucleotides are TGTGCCACCAGTGACTCCGGGACAGGGGTCACCGGGGAGCTGTTTTTT.

This clonotype appeared many times. The chain couples TRBV4-2 to TRBJ2-5; no firm D call. CDR1 is LGHNA and CDR2 is YNFKEQ in the germline V gene. This CDR3 is built from 13 residues. V shed 0 bases and J shed 5 bases, with 7 bases lying between them. CDR3 residues: CASSQDWAETQYF. CDR3 DNA sequence: TGTGCCAGCAGCCAAGATTGGGCTGAGACCCAGTACTTC.

This chain connects TRBV15 to TRBJ1-5; weak D call: TRBD1 (6 bases). The germline gives CDR1 LNHNV, CDR2 YYDKDF (reference sequence). The CDR3 is made up of 16 amino acids. The germline V and J ends were trimmed by 0 bases and 6 bases, with 15 bases remaining between them. CDR3 nucleotides: TGTGCCACCAGCAGAGATGTCGTAGGGGGTAGTCAGCCCCAGCATTTT. Translating it yields CATSRDVVGGSQPQHF. The full variable domain, its missing parts supplied by reference TRBV15 and TRBJ1-5, is DAMVIQNPRYQVTQFGKPVTLSCSQTLNHNVMYWYQQKSSQAPKLLFHYYDKDFNNEADTPDNFQSRRPNTSFCFLDIRSPGLGDTAMYLCATSRDVVGGSQPQHFGDGTRLSIL.

The chain recombines TRBV7-2 with TRBJ2-7; 10 nucleotides match TRBD2. After removal of 1 base from V and 7 bases from J, the junction contained 7 bases not matched to a gene. Germline V gene lookup returns CDR1 SGHTA and CDR2 FQGNSA. This CDR3 has 15 residues. CDR3 region: CASSLDSGGAKEQYF. As DNA, the CDR3 is TGTGCCAGCAGCTTAGACAGCGGGGGGGCGAAAGAGCAGTACTTC.

This clonotype was recorded at least ten times. This rearrangement joins TRBV11-2 to TRBJ1-1; 8 bases agree with TRBD1. The CDR3 sequence is 14 residues long. V shed 6 bases, J shed 11 bases, and the junction held 14 bases outside the gene matches. Germline V lookup: CDR1 SGHAT, CDR2 FQNNGV. CDR3 sequence: CASSPDRGLQRAFF. CDR3 bases: TGTGCCAGCAGTCCCGACAGGGGTCTTCAGAGGGCTTTCTTT. Together with reference TRBV11-2 and TRBJ1-1, the CDR3 gives the full variable domain: EAGVAQSPRYKIIEKRQSVAFWCNPISGHATLYWYQQILGQGPKLLIQFQNNGVVDDSQLPKDRFSAERLKGVDSTLKIQPAKLEDSAVYLCASSPDRGLQRAFFGQGTRLTVV.

This clonotype appeared once. V usage is TRBV15 and J usage is TRBJ2-1; D remains ambiguous. The J call may be incorrect, as the DNA end agrees better with TRBJ2-7. Looked up from germline, CDR1 is LNHNV and CDR2 is YYDKDF (reference sequence). The length of the CDR3 is 13 residues. The CDR3 nucleotides read TGTGCCACCAGCAGAGATAAGTACAATGAGCAGTACTTC. This codes for CATSRDKYNEQYF.

This chain connects TRBV7-8 to TRBJ2-5; possible D gene TRBD2, 7 bases. This CDR3 is built from 16 residues. In germline, CDR1 is SGHVS, CDR2 FQNEAQ. Trimming stripped 4 bases from V and 9 bases from J, with 24 bases between. The CDR3, as DNA: TGTGCCAGCAGCTCCCCCGTGGGGGGGGCGGATCAGCCCCAGTACTTC. Residues: CASSSPVGGADQPQYF.

This clonotype was seen ten or more times. V usage is TRBV2 and J usage is TRBJ2-5; maybe TRBD1 (5 bases). The CDR3 extends over 12 amino acids. Trimming removed 1 base from V and 5 bases from J, with 5 bases in between. CDR1 and CDR2 (germline): SNHLY, FYNNEI. The CDR3 reads CASSEEGETQYF. In nucleotides, the CDR3 is TGTGCCAGCAGTGAAGAGGGGGAGACCCAGTACTTC.

The chain employs TRBV15 and TRBJ1-6, with TRBD1 as a possible D gene (6 bases). Trimming stripped 0 bases from V and 10 bases from J, with 10 bases between. The CDR3 runs to 14 residues. Germline V gene lookup returns CDR1 LNHNV and CDR2 YYDKDF (reference sequence). As DNA, the CDR3 is TGTGCCACCAGCAGAGAGCAGGGGAACTCACCCCTCCACTTT. It specifies CATSREQGNSPLHF.

In the case of this clonotype: A junction end diverges from the germline sequence, so it may reflect a read error. The chain recombines TRBV7-9 with TRBJ2-2; D not resolved. Germline CDR1 and CDR2: SEHNR and FQNEAQ (reference sequence). The CDR3 contains 16 residues. The CDR3 spells CASSLNLGTNTGELFF. The DNA of the CDR3 is TGTGCTAGCAGCTTAAATCTGGGCACGAACACCGGGGAGCTGTTTTTT.